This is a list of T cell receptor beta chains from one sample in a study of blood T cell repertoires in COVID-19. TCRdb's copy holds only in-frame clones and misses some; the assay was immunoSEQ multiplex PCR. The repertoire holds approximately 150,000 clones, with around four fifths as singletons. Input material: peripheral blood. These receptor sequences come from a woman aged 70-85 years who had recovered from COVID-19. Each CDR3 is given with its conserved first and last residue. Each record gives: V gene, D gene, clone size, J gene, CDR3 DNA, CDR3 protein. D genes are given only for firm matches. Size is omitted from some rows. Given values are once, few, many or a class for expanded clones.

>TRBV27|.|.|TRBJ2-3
TGTGCCAGCAGTTTAGGGGGACAACGCACAGATACGCAGTATTTT
CASSLGGQRTDTQYF
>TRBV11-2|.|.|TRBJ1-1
TGTGCCAGCAGCTTAGGGGCCGGTTCACCGAACACTGAAGCTTTCTTT
CASSLGAGSPNTEAFF
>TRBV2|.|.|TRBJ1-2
TGTGCCAGCAGAGAGACCGGGACACATTATGGCTACACCTTC
CASRETGTHYGYTF
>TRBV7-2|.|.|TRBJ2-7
TGTGCCAGCAGCTTCCACTACGAGCAGTACTTC
CASSFHYEQYF
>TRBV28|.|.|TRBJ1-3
TGTGCCAGCAGAACGCTCCGTGAGTCTGGAAACACCATATATTTT
CASRTLRESGNTIYF
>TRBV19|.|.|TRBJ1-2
TGTGCCGCCGCTGGCCTTGGGAGGTATGGCTACACCTTC
CAAAGLGRYGYTF
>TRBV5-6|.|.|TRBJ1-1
TGTGCCAGCAGCTCCGGACTGCTCACTGAAGCTTTCTTT
CASSSGLLTEAFF
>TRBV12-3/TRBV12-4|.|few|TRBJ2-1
TGTGCCAGCAGTTCGCGGGGTGAGCAGTTCTTC
CASSSRGEQFF
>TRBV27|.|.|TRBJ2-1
TGTGCCACCGCTATAGCGGCCCTACTCTACAATGAGCAGTTCTTC
CATAIAALLYNEQFF
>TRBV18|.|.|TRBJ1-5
TGTGCCAGCTCCCCGGCCCTGCCTGGGGCCAATCAGCCCCAGCATTTT
CASSPALPGANQPQHF
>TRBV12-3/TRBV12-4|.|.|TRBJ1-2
TGTGCCAGCAGTCCCGGGGGGGCGGGGGGCTACACCTTC
CASSPGGAGGYTF
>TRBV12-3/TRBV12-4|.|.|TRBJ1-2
TGTGCCAGCAGCCCCAGGTATGGCTACACCTTC
CASSPRYGYTF
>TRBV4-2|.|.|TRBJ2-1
TGTGCCAGCAGCCAAGATCCACTTGCGAGCTCCTACAATGAGCAGTTCTTC
CASSQDPLASSYNEQFF
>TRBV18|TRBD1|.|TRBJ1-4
TGTGCCAGCTCACCAGGACAGGATGAAAAACTGTTTTTT
CASSPGQDEKLFF
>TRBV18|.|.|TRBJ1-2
TGTGCCAGCTCGCCCCCGGGCAGGGTATATGGCTACACCTTC
CASSPPGRVYGYTF
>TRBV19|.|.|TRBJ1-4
TGTGCCAGTAGTATGAGGACCCCGGGACGAGGAGGGGAAAAACTGTTTTTT
CASSMRTPGRGGEKLFF
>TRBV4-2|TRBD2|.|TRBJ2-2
TGTGCCAGCAGCCAAGTGACTAGCGGGAGGGCCGGGGAGCTGTTTTTT
CASSQVTSGRAGELFF
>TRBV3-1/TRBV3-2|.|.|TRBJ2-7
TGTGCCAGCAGCATAACGCGGGCTAGCGTAAACGAGCAGTACTTC
CASSITRASVNEQYF
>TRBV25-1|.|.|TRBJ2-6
TGTGCCAGCAGTGATTGGACAGAAGTCTCTGGGGCCAACGTCCTGACTTTC
CASSDWTEVSGANVLTF
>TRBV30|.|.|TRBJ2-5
TGTGCCTGCCGACAGCCTGAAGAGACCCAGTACTTC
CACRQPEETQYF